The next 6 T cell receptor beta chains were all read from a single sample in a study of tumor-infiltrating lymphocytes in glioblastoma multiforme. TCRB libraries came from RNA via three nested multiplex PCR rounds. TCRdb called the multiplex PCR reads again in MiXCR, with one record for every CDR3 protein. This table has under 15,000 distinct CDR3 sequences, almost 65% appearing once. Material: brain tumor tissue. Source of these receptors: a male donor with glioblastoma.

About this clonotype itself: Without the conserved terminal phenylalanine or tryptophan, this CDR3 likely stems from a read error. This chain's CDR3 is CSVEDRNKPRLAGRYEQYI. For the CDR3, the DNA is TGCAGTGTTGAAGATCGTAATAAACCTAGACTAGCGGGAAGGTACGAGCAGTACATC. The rearrangement uses TRBV29-1 and TRBJ2-7; 11 bases map to TRBD2. The CDR3 runs to 19 residues. The germline V gene encodes CDR1 SQVTM and CDR2 ANQGSEA.

With regard to this clonotype: A much larger clone is a single base away; this may be a read error. This chain joins TRBV20-1 and TRBJ2-2; 7 positions match TRBD2. Germline V CDR1 and CDR2: DFQATT, SNEGSKA (reference sequence). The CDR3 is made up of 15 amino acids. The CDR3 sequence: CSSLLLAENTGELFF. CDR3 coding DNA: TGCAGTTCCCTTCTGCTAGCGGAGAACACCGGGGAGCTATTTTTT.

This CDR3 reads CATSTNVGNQPQHF. The CDR3 DNA reads as TGTGCCACCAGCACAAACGTAGGGAATCAGCCCCAGCATTTT. V gene TRBV15 combines with J gene TRBJ1-5; D gene unclear. The CDR3 is made up of 14 amino acids. CDR1 is LNHNV, CDR2 YYDKDF, per germline (reference sequence). V lost 4 bases and J lost 4, with 11 bases in between.

By frequency in the sample, this clonotype is medium-sized (0.01 to 0.1%). The chain combines TRBV27 with TRBJ2-1; 9 nucleotides align to TRBD1. After removal of 5 bases from V and 4 bases from J, the junction contained 9 bases not matched to a gene. This CDR3 is 16 amino acids long. Looked up from germline, CDR1 is MNHEY and CDR2 is SMNVEV (reference sequence). CDR3 region: CASSVNRGHSYNEQFF. The CDR3 DNA reads as TGTGCCAGCAGTGTTAACAGGGGGCATTCTTACAATGAGCAGTTCTTC.

To note about this clonotype: An end of the junction differs from the germline gene, which may be a read error. The chain carries TRBV20-1 and TRBJ1-2, with D unresolved. The CDR3 consists of 13 residues. CDR1 is DFQATT and CDR2 is SNEGSKA in the germline V gene (reference sequence). The CDR3 sequence is CSASNPSDYGYIF. CDR3 DNA: TGCAGTGCTAGTAATCCATCGGACTATGGCTACATCTTC.

As to this clonotype: Germline is not matched at one junction end, which may reflect a read error. The rearrangement links TRBV6-2 or TRBV6-3 to TRBJ2-7, with a weak D call TRBD2 (5 bases). CDR1 is MNHEY and CDR2 is SVGEGT in the germline V gene. This CDR3 spans 13 amino acids. The CDR3 DNA reads as TGTGCCAGCAGTTACGGGCTTGACTACAAGCAGTACTTC. It encodes CASSYGLDYKQYF.